This T cell receptor (beta chain) was sequenced in a study of blood T cell repertoires in COVID-19. Across the study: Researchers got acute and convalescent COVID-19 samples from the United States, Italy and Spain.

Under the authors' procedure: Reference gene primer amplification yielded estimated nucleated cell counts. Generated by immunoSEQ multiplex PCR, the TCRdb table keeps only in-frame clones and is missing some. The V and J calls and the clone size are those of that table, but D and trimming were determined from the DNA. The repertoire holds 230,000 or so clones, with around 84% as singletons. J gave up 8 bases and V 6 bases, and 7 bases lay outside the gene matches. This CDR3 has 13 residues. Germline V gives CDR1 SQVTM, CDR2 ANQGSEA. Each participant's cohort was designated according to participant-reported clinical history. Exposed participants came across a COVID-19 case within 2 weeks before study entry.

This sequence originates from a woman in her forties or fifties who had been exposed to COVID-19. Sample: PBMCs or T cells enriched from blood (not recorded which). V usage is TRBV29-1 and J usage is TRBJ1-2; TRBD1 aligns across 12 bases. The CDR3 DNA is TGCAGCGTCAAGGGACAGGGGGCGGACGGCTACACCTTC. Protein: CSVKGQGADGYTF.